Listed below are T cell receptor beta chains from one sample, sequenced in a study of spatial heterogeneity in lung cancer. TCRdb ran MiXCR on the 5' RACE reads and lists one entry per CDR3 protein. The sample has around 50,000 distinct CDR3 sequences, roughly 7.2% seen once. The sequenced sample was PBMCs, obtained at surgery. The receptors here all came from a female donor with early-stage non-small cell lung cancer. Both conserved end residues are part of each CDR3. The D gene is left open where the match is weak. A clone size is listed for some rows: how often the clone was seen (once, few, many), or a class if it is expanded.

TRBV2	TRBJ2-7	many	12	NA	TGTGCCAGCCTGCTGGGGACCTACGAGCAGTACTTC	CASLLGTYEQYF
TRBV4-3	TRBJ1-5	few	15	TRBD1	TGCGCCAGCAGCCAATCGACAGGGAGTACCCAGCCCCAGCATTTT	CASSQSTGSTQPQHF
TRBV21-1	TRBJ1-2	NA	16	NA	TGTGCCAGCAGGCGGGACCCGGGACAGGGGTTTTTTGGCTACACCTTC	CASRRDPGQGFFGYTF
TRBV6-5	TRBJ1-2	many	13	NA	TGTGCCAGCAAACCAGACACACTCTATGGCTACACCTTC	CASKPDTLYGYTF
TRBV19	TRBJ1-5	few	12	NA	TGTGCCAGCGGGGCACCCTCCCAGCCCCAGCATTTT	CASGAPSQPQHF
TRBV30	TRBJ1-6	few	13	NA	TGTGCCTCCTCTGGAGGGGTCCATTCACCCCTCCACTTT	CASSGGVHSPLHF
TRBV12-5	TRBJ1-6	NA	18	NA	TGTGCTAGTGGTTTGGTAAGGCGGCCACTGGATCGTAATTCACCCCTCCACTTT	CASGLVRRPLDRNSPLHF
TRBV5-1	TRBJ2-5	few	16	TRBD1	TGCGCCAGCAGCTTAGCCGGGACAGGGTGGTCGGAGACCCAGTACTTC	CASSLAGTGWSETQYF
TRBV12-3/TRBV12-4	TRBJ2-2	medium-sized	14	NA	TGTGCCAGCAGTTTAATAACGTCCACCGGGGAGCTGTTTTTT	CASSLITSTGELFF
TRBV6-2/TRBV6-3	TRBJ1-6	few	15	TRBD1	TGTGCCAGCAGCCGCGGGACAGGCATCGGTTCACCCCTCCACTTT	CASSRGTGIGSPLHF
TRBV20-1	TRBJ2-5	many	14	NA	TGCAGTGCTAGAGATCGGGATGGTTCACGGACCCAGTACTTC	CSARDRDGSRTQYF
TRBV6-6	TRBJ2-7	many	12	NA	TGTGCCAGCGCACAGAGCTCCTACGAGCAGTACTTC	CASAQSSYEQYF
TRBV6-5	TRBJ1-2	few	14	TRBD1	TGTGCCAGCACTCCGGGACAGGCACCCTATGGCTACACCTTC	CASTPGQAPYGYTF
TRBV7-9	TRBJ2-7	NA	17	NA	TGTGCCAGCAGCCCGACCCTAAACAGGCAGGCCGAGGGGGAGCAGTACTTC	CASSPTLNRQAEGEQYF
TRBV3-1	TRBJ2-5	NA	16	NA	TGTGCCAGCAGCCAAGAAATCGCACAGGAGTCAGAGACCCAGTACTTC	CASSQEIAQESETQYF
TRBV12-3/TRBV12-4	TRBJ2-2	few	12	NA	TGTGCCAGCAGCCTAGACACCGGGGAGCTGTTTTTT	CASSLDTGELFF
TRBV13	TRBJ1-5	few	15	TRBD1	TGTGCCAGCAGTACCGGGACAGGGAAAAATCAGCCCCAGCATTTT	CASSTGTGKNQPQHF
TRBV12-3/TRBV12-4	TRBJ2-1	few	12	NA	TGTGCCAGCAGTTCATCAGGGGAAAAGCAGTTCTTC	CASSSSGEKQFF
TRBV19	TRBJ1-1	NA	13	NA	TGTGCCAGTAGTATCTCCCGGGGCACTGAAGCTTTCTTT	CASSISRGTEAFF
TRBV7-2	TRBJ2-1	few	16	NA	TGTGCCAGCAGCTCGCTAGGACAGTCCCTGTACAATGAGCAGTTCTTC	CASSSLGQSLYNEQFF
TRBV7-9	TRBJ2-7	many	15	TRBD1	TGTGCCAGCAGCTTAGCCCAGACAGGGATAGGCGAGCAGTACTTC	CASSLAQTGIGEQYF
TRBV6-2/TRBV6-3	TRBJ2-7	NA	11	NA	TGTGCCAGCAGGGACGACAGCGAGCAGTACTTC	CASRDDSEQYF
TRBV5-1	TRBJ2-7	few	15	TRBD1	TGCGCCAGCAGCGGGACGGGACAGGGGGCGGCCGAGCAGTACTTC	CASSGTGQGAAEQYF
TRBV19	TRBJ1-1	few	16	NA	TGTGCCAGTAGTATTTGGCAGGGCTTTATGGACACTGAAGCTTTCTTT	CASSIWQGFMDTEAFF
TRBV4-2	TRBJ2-5	NA	15	TRBD2	TGTGCCAGCAGCCAAGGGGAAGGACTAGAAGAGACCCAGTACTTC	CASSQGEGLEETQYF
TRBV7-8	TRBJ2-7	few	15	NA	TGTGCCAGCAGCTTAGAGTGGCGGGATCCCTACGAGCAGTACTTC	CASSLEWRDPYEQYF
TRBV3-1	TRBJ2-1	NA	16	TRBD2	TGTGCCAGCAGCCAAGGGGGGGGGGTATCCTACAATGAGCAGTTCTTC	CASSQGGGVSYNEQFF
TRBV11-1	TRBJ2-7	NA	15	NA	TGTGCCAGCAGCTTAGCGCCAGGCAGGGCGTACGAGCAGTACTTC	CASSLAPGRAYEQYF
TRBV20-1	TRBJ2-3	NA	15	TRBD2	TGCAGTGCGGAAGGGACTAGCGATGATACAGATACGCAGTATTTT	CSAEGTSDDTDTQYF
TRBV20-1	TRBJ2-3	many	12	NA	TGCAGTGCTAGATTGGTCACAGATACGCAGTATTTT	CSARLVTDTQYF
TRBV6-5	TRBJ1-1	many	14	NA	TGTGCCAGCAGAGTAGTGGTTTTGGACACTGAAGCTTTCTTT	CASRVVVLDTEAFF
TRBV7-8	TRBJ1-1	NA	13	NA	TGTGCCAGCAGCTTAGCGGTTCGGACTGAAGCTTTCTTT	CASSLAVRTEAFF